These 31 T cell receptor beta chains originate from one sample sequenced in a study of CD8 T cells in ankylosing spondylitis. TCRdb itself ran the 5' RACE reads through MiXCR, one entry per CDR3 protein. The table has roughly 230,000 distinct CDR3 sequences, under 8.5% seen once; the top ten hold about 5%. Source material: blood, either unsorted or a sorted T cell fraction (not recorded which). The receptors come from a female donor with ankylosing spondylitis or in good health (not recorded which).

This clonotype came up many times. In nucleotides, the CDR3 is TGTGCCAGCAGCCGCCGGGAGGGGAACACCGGGGAGCTGTTTTTT. Its protein is CASSRREGNTGELFF. This sequence joins TRBV12-3 or TRBV12-4 and TRBJ2-2; 8 bases align to TRBD2. This CDR3 spans 15 amino acids. V lost 6 bases to trimming and J lost 1 base; unmatched junction nucleotides: 4.

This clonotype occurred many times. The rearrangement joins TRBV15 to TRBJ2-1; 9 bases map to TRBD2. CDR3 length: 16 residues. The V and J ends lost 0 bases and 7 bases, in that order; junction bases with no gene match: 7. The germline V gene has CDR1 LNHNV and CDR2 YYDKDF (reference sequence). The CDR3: CATSRDRGRAYNEQFF. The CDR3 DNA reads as TGTGCCACCAGCAGAGATCGCGGGAGGGCTTATAATGAGCAGTTCTTC.

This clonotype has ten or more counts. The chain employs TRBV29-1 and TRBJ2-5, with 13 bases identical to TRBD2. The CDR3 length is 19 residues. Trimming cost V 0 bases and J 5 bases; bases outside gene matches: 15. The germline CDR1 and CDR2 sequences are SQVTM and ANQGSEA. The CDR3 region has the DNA TGCAGCGTTGAAGATTCAGGGACTAGCGGGGAGGAGCGAGGGGAGACCCAGTACTTC. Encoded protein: CSVEDSGTSGEERGETQYF.

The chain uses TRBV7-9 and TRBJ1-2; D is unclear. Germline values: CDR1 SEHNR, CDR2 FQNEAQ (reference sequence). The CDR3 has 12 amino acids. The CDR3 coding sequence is TGTACCACCCACCAGACTAACTATGGCTACACCTTC. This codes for CTTHQTNYGYTF.

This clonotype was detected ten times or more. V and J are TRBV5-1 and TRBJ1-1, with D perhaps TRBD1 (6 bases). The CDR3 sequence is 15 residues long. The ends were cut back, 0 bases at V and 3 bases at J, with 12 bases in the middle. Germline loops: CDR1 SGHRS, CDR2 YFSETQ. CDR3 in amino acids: CASSLARGGDTEAFF. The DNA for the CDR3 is TGCGCCAGCAGCTTGGCCAGGGGAGGGGACACTGAAGCTTTCTTT.

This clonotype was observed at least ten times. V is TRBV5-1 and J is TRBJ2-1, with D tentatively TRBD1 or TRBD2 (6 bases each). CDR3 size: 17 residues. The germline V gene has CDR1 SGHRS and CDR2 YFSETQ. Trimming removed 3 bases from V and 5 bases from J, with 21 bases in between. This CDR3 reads CASSWQGTPVSDNEQFF. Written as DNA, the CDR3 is TGCGCCAGCAGCTGGCAGGGGACTCCCGTTAGCGACAATGAGCAGTTCTTC.

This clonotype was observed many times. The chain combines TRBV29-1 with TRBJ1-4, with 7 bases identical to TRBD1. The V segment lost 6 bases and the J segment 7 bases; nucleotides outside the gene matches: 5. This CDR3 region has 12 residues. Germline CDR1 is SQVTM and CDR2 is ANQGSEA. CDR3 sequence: CSVLRDSEKLFF. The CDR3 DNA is TGCAGCGTCCTCAGGGACAGTGAAAAACTGTTTTTT.

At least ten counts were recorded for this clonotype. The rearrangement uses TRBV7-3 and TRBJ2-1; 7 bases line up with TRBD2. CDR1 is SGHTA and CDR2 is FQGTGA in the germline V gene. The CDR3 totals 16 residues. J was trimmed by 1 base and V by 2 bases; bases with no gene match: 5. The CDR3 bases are TGTGCCAGCAGCTTACATGCGGGAGCATCCTACAATGAGCAGTTCTTC. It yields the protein CASSLHAGASYNEQFF.

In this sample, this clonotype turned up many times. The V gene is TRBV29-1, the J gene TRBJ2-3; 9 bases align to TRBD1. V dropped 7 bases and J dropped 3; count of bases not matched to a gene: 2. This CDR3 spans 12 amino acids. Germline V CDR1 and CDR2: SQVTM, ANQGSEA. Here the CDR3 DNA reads TGCAGCGCGGGACAGGGTACAGATACGCAGTATTTT. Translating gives CSAGQGTDTQYF.

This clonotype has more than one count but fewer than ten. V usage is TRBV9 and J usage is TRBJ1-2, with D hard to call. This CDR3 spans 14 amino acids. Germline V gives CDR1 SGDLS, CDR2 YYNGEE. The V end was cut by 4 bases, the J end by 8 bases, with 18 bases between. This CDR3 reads CASSPNALWQGYTF. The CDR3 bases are TGTGCCAGCAGCCCCAACGCCCTTTGGCAAGGCTACACCTTC.

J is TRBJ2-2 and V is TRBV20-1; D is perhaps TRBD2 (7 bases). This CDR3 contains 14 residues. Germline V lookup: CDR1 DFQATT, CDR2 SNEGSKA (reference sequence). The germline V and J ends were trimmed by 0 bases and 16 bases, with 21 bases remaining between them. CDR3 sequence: CSARERPGRGESFF. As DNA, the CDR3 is TGCAGTGCTAGAGAAAGGCCAGGGAGGGGGGAGTCGTTTTTT.

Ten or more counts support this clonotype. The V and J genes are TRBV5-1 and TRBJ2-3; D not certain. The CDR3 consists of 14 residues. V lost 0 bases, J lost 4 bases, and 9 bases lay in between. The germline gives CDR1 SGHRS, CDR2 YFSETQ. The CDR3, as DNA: TGCGCCAGCAGCTTGGCGGAAGCCGCAGATACGCAGTATTTT. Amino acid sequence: CASSLAEAADTQYF.

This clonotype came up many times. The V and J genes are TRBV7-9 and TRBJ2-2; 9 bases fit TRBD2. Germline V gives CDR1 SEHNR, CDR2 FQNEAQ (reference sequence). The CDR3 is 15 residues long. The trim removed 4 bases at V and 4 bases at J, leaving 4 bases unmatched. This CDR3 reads CASSYTTSGTGELFF. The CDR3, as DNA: TGTGCCAGCAGCTACACGACTAGCGGCACCGGGGAGCTGTTTTTT.

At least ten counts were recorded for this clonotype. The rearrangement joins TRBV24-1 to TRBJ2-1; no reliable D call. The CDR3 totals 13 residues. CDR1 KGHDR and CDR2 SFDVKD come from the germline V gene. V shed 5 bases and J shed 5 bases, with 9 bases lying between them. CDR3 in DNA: TGTGCCACCAGTGCTGACTTGAACAATGAGCAGTTCTTC. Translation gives CATSADLNNEQFF.

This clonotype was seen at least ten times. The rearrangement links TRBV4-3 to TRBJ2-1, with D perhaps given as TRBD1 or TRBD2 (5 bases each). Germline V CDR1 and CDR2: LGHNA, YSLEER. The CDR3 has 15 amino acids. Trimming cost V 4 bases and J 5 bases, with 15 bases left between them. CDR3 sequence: CASSPGTSPHNEQFF. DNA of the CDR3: TGCGCCAGCAGCCCCGGGACCAGCCCGCACAATGAGCAGTTCTTC.

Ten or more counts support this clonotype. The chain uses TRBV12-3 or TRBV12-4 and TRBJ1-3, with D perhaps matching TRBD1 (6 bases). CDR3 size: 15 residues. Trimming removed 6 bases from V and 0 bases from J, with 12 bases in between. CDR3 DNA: TGTGCCAGCAGACAGGGTCCTACCTCTGGAAACACCATATATTTT. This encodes CASRQGPTSGNTIYF.

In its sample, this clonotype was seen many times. As DNA, the CDR3 is TGCGCCAGCAACGGTGAGGGTTTCACTGAAGCTTTCTTT. Translation: CASNGEGFTEAFF. The chain is built from TRBV5-1 and TRBJ1-1; D is uncertain. The CDR3 runs to 13 residues. CDR1 and CDR2 (germline): SGHRS, YFSETQ. The ends were cut back, 6 bases at V and 4 bases at J, with 13 bases in the middle.

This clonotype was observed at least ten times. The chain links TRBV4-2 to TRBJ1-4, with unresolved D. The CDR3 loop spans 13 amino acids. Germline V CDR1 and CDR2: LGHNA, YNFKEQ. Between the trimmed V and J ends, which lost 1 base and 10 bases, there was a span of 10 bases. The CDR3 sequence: CASSQVPRGKLFF. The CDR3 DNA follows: TGTGCCAGCAGCCAAGTACCTCGGGGAAAACTGTTTTTT.

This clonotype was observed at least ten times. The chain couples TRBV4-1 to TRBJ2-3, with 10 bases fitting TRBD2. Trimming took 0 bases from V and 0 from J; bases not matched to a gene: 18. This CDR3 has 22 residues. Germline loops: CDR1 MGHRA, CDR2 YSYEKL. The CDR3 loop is CASSQEVASGRIPLTSTDTQYF. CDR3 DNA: TGCGCCAGCAGCCAAGAGGTCGCTAGCGGGAGAATCCCACTTACTAGCACAGATACGCAGTATTTT.

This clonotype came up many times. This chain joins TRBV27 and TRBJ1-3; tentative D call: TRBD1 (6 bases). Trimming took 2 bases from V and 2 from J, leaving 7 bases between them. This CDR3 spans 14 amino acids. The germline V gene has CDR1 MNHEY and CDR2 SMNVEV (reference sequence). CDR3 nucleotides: TGTGCCAGCAGTTTAAGGGGGGCTGGAAACACCATATATTTT. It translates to CASSLRGAGNTIYF.

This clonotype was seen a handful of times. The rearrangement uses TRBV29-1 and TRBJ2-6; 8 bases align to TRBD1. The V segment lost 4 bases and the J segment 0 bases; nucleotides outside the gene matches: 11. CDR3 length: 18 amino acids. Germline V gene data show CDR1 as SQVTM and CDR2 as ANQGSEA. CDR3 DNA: TGCAGCGTTGGTCCGGACAGGGCCGTCGCCTCTGGGGCCAACGTCCTGACTTTC. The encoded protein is CSVGPDRAVASGANVLTF.

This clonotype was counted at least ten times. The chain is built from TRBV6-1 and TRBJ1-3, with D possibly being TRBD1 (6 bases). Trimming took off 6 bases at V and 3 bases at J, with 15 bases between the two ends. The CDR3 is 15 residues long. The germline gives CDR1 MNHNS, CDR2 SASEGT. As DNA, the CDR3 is TGTGCCAGCAGCCAATCAGGGGCCGATGGAAACACCATATATTTT. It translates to CASSQSGADGNTIYF.

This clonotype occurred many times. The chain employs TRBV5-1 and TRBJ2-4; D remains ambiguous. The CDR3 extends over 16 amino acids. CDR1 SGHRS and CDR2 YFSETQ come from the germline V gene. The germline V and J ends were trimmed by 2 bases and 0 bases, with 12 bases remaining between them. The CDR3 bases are TGCGCCAGCAGCTTAGGGCTCTCCTTAGCCAAAAACATTCAGTACTTC. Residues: CASSLGLSLAKNIQYF.

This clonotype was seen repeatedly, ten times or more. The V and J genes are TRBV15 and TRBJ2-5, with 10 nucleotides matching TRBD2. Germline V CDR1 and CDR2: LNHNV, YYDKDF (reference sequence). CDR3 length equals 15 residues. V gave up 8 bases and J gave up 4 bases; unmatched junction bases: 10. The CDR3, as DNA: TGTGCCACCCTTTATATAGCGGGAGGAGGAGAGACCCAGTACTTC. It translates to CATLYIAGGGETQYF.

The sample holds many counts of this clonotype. CDR3 bases: TGTGCCCTCGGAAAGGGAGGGAGCGCGAACACCGGGGAGCTGTTTTTT. It specifies CALGKGGSANTGELFF. V gene TRBV10-3 combines with J gene TRBJ2-2; 7 bases map to TRBD2. Germline assignment: CDR1 ENHRY and CDR2 SYGVKD. The CDR3 is 16 amino acids. J gave up 0 bases and V 11 bases, and 12 bases lay outside the gene matches.

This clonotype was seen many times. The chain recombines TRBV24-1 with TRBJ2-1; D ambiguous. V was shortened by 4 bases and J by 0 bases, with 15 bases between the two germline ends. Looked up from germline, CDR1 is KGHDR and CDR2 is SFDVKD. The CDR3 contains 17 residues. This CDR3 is CATSDSLLVSSYNEQFF. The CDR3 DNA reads TGTGCCACCAGTGACTCCCTCCTGGTTAGCTCCTACAATGAGCAGTTCTTC.

The CDR3 sequence: CSASLPGQGWGEQFF. CDR3 sequence (DNA): TGCAGTGCTAGCCTTCCGGGACAGGGGTGGGGTGAGCAGTTCTTC. The genes are TRBV20-1 and TRBJ2-1; 10 nucleotides agree with TRBD1. The CDR3 is 15 residues long. Germline CDR1 DFQATT, CDR2 SNEGSKA (reference sequence). The trim removed 3 bases at V and 9 bases at J, leaving 11 bases unmatched.

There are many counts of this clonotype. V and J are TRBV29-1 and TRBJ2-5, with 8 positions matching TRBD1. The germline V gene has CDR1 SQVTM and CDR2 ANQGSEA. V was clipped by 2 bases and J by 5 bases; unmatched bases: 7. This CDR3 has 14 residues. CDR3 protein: CSVEPQGASETQYF. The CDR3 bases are TGCAGCGTTGAACCTCAGGGGGCGAGTGAGACCCAGTACTTC.

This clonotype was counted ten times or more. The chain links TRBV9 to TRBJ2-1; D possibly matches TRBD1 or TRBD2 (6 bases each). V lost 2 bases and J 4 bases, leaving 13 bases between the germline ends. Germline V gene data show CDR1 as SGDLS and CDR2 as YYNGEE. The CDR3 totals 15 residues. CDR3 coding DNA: TGTGCCAGCAGCGTGGGAGGAGGGGGGTACAATGAGCAGTTCTTC. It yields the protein CASSVGGGGYNEQFF.

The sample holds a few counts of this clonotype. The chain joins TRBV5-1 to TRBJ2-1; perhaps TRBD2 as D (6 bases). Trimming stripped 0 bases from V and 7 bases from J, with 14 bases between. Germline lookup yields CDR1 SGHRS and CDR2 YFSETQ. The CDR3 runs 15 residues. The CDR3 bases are TGCGCCAGCAGCTTGGACAGCAGGGCGGGGAATGAGCAGTTCTTC. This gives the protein CASSLDSRAGNEQFF.

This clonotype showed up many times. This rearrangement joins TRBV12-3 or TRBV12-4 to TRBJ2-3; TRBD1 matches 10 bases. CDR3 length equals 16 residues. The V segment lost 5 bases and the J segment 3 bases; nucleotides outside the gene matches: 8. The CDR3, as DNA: TGTGCCAGCAGTCGGGGACAGGGGATAGGGACAGATACGCAGTATTTT. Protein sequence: CASSRGQGIGTDTQYF.